This is a list of T cell receptor beta chains from one sample in a study of identical twins. TCRdb called the 5' RACE reads again in MiXCR, with one record for every CDR3 protein. The repertoire includes approximately 620,000 distinct CDR3 sequences, approximately 9% of them detected once, and approximately 0.94% sits in the top ten. A further study also used this sample, focusing on yellow fever vaccine responses in identical twins.

Sequences were obtained from PBMCs. The receptors here all came from a woman between 18 and 29 years old in good health. CDR3s include the opening cysteine and the closing phenylalanine or tryptophan. The D gene is left open where the match is weak. Size tells how often a clone was seen (once, few, many) or the class of an expanded clone, and some rows leave it out.

D: NA
V: TRBV24-1
length: 13
size: NA
J: TRBJ2-5
CDR3: CATSVQGGETQYF
DNA: TGTGCCACCAGTGTTCAGGGCGGAGAGACCCAGTACTTC

D: NA
V: TRBV6-5
length: 15
size: many
J: TRBJ2-1
CDR3: CASSYLTGSYNEQFF
DNA: TGTGCCAGCAGTTACTTGACAGGTTCCTACAATGAGCAGTTCTTC

D: TRBD2
V: TRBV10-1
length: 17
size: many
J: TRBJ2-3
CDR3: CASNMTSGSHFTDTQYF
DNA: TGCGCCAGCAATATGACTAGCGGGAGTCACTTCACAGATACGCAGTATTTT

D: TRBD2
V: TRBV5-1
length: 16
size: many
J: TRBJ2-3
CDR3: CASTTGAGGRTDTQYF
DNA: TGCGCCAGCACGACCGGGGCGGGGGGCCGAACAGATACGCAGTATTTT

D: NA
V: TRBV5-5
length: 12
size: NA
J: TRBJ1-2
CDR3: CASHESNYGYTF
DNA: TGTGCCAGCCACGAGTCTAACTATGGCTACACCTTC

D: NA
V: TRBV5-1
length: 15
size: few
J: TRBJ1-1
CDR3: CASSLDPGTAAEAFF
DNA: TGCGCCAGCAGCTTGGACCCCGGGACCGCTGCTGAAGCTTTCTTT

D: TRBD1
V: TRBV5-1
length: 15
size: many
J: TRBJ1-5
CDR3: CASSLTGDSNQPQHF
DNA: TGCGCCAGCAGCTTGACAGGGGATAGCAATCAGCCCCAGCATTTT

D: TRBD1
V: TRBV7-2
length: 14
size: few
J: TRBJ1-2
CDR3: CASSKPGQGAGYTF
DNA: TGTGCCAGCAGTAAACCGGGACAGGGGGCTGGCTACACCTTC

D: NA
V: TRBV19
length: 15
size: NA
J: TRBJ2-7
CDR3: CASSIFDGVSYEQYF
DNA: TGTGCCAGTAGTATTTTCGACGGGGTCTCCTACGAGCAGTACTTC

D: NA
V: TRBV3-1
length: 12
size: many
J: TRBJ2-7
CDR3: CASSQVAHEQYF
DNA: TGTGCCAGCAGCCAAGTGGCGCACGAGCAGTACTTC

D: TRBD1
V: TRBV12-3/TRBV12-4
length: 15
size: many
J: TRBJ2-3
CDR3: CASSGDRGLTDTQYF
DNA: TGTGCCAGCAGTGGGGACAGGGGCCTCACAGATACGCAGTATTTT

D: NA
V: TRBV20-1
length: 11
size: few
J: TRBJ2-7
CDR3: CSAPLGAEQYF
DNA: TGCAGTGCCCCGTTGGGGGCCGAGCAGTACTTC

D: NA
V: TRBV5-1
length: 18
size: few
J: TRBJ2-2
CDR3: CASSLATFHGTQGGELFF
DNA: TGCGCCAGCAGCTTGGCTACCTTCCACGGGACACAAGGCGGGGAGCTGTTTTTT

D: TRBD1
V: TRBV6-1
length: 15
size: few
J: TRBJ2-3
CDR3: CASSQRTGGTDTQYF
DNA: TGTGCCAGCAGTCAAAGGACAGGGGGAACAGATACGCAGTATTTT

D: TRBD2
V: TRBV20-1
length: 16
size: few
J: TRBJ2-3
CDR3: CSASRLAGVSTDTQYF
DNA: TGCAGTGCTAGCAGACTAGCGGGAGTTAGCACAGATACGCAGTATTTT

D: NA
V: TRBV12-3/TRBV12-4
length: 13
size: NA
J: TRBJ2-7
CDR3: CASRIGRTYEQYF
DNA: TGTGCCAGCAGGATCGGGCGAACTTACGAGCAGTACTTC

D: TRBD1
V: TRBV6-1
length: 14
size: NA
J: TRBJ1-1
CDR3: CASLARTGGTEAFF
DNA: TGTGCCAGCTTGGCGCGGACAGGGGGGACTGAAGCTTTCTTT